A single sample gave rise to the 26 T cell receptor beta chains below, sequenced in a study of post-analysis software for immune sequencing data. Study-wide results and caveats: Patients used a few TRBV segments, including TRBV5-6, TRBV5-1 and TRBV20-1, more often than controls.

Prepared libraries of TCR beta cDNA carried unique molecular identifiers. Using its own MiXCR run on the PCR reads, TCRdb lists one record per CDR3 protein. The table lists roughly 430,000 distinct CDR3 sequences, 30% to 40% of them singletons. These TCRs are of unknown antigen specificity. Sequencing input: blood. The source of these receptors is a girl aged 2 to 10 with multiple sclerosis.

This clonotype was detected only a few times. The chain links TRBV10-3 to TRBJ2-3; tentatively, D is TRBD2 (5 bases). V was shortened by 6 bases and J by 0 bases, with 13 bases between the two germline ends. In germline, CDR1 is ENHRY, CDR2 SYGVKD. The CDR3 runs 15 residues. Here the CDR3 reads CAISRRTGSTDTQYF. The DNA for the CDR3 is TGTGCCATCAGCCGAAGGACGGGGAGCACAGATACGCAGTATTTT.

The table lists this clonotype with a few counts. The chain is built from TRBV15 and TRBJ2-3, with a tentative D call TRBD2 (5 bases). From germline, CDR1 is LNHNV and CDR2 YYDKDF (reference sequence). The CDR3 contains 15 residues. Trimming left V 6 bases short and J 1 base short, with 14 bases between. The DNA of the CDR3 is TGTGCCACCAGACCGAGCGGTTTACGCACAGATACGCAGTATTTT. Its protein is CATRPSGLRTDTQYF.

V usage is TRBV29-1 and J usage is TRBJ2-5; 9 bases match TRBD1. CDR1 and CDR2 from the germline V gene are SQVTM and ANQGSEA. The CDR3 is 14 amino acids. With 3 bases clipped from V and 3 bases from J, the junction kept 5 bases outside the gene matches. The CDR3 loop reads CSVDGTGGKETQYF. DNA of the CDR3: TGCAGCGTTGATGGCACAGGGGGCAAAGAGACCCAGTACTTC.

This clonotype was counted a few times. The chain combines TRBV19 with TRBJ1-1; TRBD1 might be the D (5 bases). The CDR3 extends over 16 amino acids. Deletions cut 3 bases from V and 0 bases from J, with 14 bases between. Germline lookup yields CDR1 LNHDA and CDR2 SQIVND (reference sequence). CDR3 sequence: CASSMDKDNLNTEAFF. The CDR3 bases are TGTGCCAGTAGTATGGATAAGGACAACTTGAACACTGAAGCTTTCTTT.

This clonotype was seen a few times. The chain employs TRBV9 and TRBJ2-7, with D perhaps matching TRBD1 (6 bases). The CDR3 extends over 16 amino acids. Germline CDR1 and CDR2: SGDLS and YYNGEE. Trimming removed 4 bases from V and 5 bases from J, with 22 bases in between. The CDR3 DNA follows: TGTGCCAGCAGCCTCTCTAGTGGTTACAGGGTCAACGAGCAGTACTTC. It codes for CASSLSSGYRVNEQYF. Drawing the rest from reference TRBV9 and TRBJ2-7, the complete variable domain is DSGVTQTPKHLITATGQRVTLRCSPRSGDLSVYWYQQSLDQGLQFLIQYYNGEERAKGNILERFSAQQFPDLHSELNLSSLELGDSALYFCASSLSSGYRVNEQYFGPGTRLTVT.

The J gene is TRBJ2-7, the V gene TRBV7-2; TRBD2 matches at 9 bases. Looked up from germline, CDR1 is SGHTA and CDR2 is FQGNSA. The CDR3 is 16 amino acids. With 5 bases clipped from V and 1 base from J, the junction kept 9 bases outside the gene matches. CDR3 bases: TGTGCCAGCAGCGCAAGCGGGAGGACCAAATCCTACGAGCAGTACTTC. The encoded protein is CASSASGRTKSYEQYF.

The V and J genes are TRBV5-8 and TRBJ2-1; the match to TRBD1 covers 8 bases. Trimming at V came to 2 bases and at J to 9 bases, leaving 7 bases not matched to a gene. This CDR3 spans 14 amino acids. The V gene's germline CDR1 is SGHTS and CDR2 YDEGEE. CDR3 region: CASSFLQGASEQFF. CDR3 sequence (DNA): TGTGCCAGCAGCTTTTTGCAGGGGGCTAGTGAGCAGTTCTTC.

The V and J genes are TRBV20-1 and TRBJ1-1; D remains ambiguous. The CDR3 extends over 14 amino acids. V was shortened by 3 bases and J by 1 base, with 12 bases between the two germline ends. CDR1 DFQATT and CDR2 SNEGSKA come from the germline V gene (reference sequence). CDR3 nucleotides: TGCAGTGCTAGCCACCCCGACCGGAACACTGAAGCTTTCTTT. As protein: CSASHPDRNTEAFF.

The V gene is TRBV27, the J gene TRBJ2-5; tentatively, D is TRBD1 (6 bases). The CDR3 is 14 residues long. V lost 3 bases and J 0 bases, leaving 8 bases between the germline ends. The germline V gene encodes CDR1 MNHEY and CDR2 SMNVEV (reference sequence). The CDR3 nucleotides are TGTGCCAGCAGTTTTGACAGGTACCAAGAGACCCAGTACTTC. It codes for CASSFDRYQETQYF.

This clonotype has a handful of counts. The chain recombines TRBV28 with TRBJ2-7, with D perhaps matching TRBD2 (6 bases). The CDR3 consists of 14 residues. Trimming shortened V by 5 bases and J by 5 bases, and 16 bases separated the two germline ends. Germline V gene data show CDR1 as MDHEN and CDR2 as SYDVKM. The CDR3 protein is CASSQLGREDEQYF. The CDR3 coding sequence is TGTGCCAGCAGTCAATTGGGGCGGGAAGACGAGCAGTACTTC.

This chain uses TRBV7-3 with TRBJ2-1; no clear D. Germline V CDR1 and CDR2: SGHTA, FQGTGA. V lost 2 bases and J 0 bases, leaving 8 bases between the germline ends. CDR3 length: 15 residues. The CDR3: CASSLEPGSYNEQFF. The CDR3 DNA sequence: TGTGCCAGCAGCTTAGAACCCGGCTCCTACAATGAGCAGTTCTTC.

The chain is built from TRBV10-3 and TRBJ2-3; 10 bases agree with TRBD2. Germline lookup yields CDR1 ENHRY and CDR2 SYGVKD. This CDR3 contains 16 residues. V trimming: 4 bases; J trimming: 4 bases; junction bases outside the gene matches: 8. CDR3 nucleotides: TGTGCCATCAGTGGACCTAGCGGGGGTCCGCCAGATACGCAGTATTTT. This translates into CAISGPSGGPPDTQYF.

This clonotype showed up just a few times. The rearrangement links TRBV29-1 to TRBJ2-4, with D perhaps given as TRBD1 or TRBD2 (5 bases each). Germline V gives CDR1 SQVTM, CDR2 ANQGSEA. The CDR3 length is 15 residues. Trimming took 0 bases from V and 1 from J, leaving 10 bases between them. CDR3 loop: CSVEDGGEAKNIQYF. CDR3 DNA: TGCAGCGTTGAAGATGGGGGAGAGGCCAAAAACATTCAGTACTTC.

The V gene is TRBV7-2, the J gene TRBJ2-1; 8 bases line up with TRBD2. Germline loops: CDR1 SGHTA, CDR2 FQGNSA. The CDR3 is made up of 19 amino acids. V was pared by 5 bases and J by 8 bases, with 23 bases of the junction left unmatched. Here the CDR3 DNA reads TGTGCCAGCAGCCTCCGCCGATCACTAGCGCGGGGGGTGGTCTATGAGCAGTTCTTC. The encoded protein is CASSLRRSLARGVVYEQFF.

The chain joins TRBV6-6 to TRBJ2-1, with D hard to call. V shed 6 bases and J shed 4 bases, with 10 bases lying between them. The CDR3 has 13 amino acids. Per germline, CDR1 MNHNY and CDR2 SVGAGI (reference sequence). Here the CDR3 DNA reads TGTGCCAGCAGAGCGCAGGATTACAATGAGCAGTTCTTC. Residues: CASRAQDYNEQFF.

The CDR3 DNA reads TGTGCCAGCGGACGGACTAGCGAGTACGAGCAGTACTTC. Amino acids: CASGRTSEYEQYF. The rearrangement joins TRBV27 to TRBJ2-7, with 9 positions matching TRBD2. Germline CDR1 is MNHEY and CDR2 is SMNVEV (reference sequence). Germline trimming cut 8 bases from V and 4 bases from J; bases unmatched to any gene: 6. This CDR3 contains 13 residues.

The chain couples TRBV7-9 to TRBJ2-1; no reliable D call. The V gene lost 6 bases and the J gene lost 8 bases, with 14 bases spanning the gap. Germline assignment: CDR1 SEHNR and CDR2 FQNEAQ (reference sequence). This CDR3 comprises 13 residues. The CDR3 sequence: CASRPSPEYEQFF. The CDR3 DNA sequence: TGTGCCAGCAGGCCTAGTCCAGAGTATGAGCAGTTCTTC.

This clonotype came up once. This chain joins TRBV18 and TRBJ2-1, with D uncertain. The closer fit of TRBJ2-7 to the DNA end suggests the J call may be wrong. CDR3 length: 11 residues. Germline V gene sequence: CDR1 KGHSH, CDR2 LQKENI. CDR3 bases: TGTGCCAGCTCACCTAACAATGAGCAGTACTTC. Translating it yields CASSPNNEQYF.

CDR3 sequence (DNA): TGTGCCAGCAGAGACGACAGGCTCTCCTACGAGCAGTACTTC. Its protein product is CASRDDRLSYEQYF. The J gene is TRBJ2-7, the V gene TRBV28; D is perhaps TRBD1 (6 bases). Per germline, CDR1 MDHEN and CDR2 SYDVKM. V lost 6 bases, J lost 0 bases, and 12 bases lay in between. This CDR3 is 14 amino acids long.

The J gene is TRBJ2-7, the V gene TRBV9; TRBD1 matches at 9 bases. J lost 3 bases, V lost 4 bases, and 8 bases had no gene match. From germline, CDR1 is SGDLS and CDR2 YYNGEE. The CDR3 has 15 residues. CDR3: CASSPTGTGFYEQYF. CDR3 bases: TGTGCCAGCAGCCCGACCGGGACAGGGTTCTACGAGCAGTACTTC.

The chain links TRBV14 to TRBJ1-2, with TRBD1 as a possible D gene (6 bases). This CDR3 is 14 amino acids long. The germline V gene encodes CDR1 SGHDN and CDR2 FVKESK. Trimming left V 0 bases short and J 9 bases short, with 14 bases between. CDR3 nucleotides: TGTGCCAGCAGCCAAGATCAAATTGGACAGAGCTACACCTTC. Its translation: CASSQDQIGQSYTF.

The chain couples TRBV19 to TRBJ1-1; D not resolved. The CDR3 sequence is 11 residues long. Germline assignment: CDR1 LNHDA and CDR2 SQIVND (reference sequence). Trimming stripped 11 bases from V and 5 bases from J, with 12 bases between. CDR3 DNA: TGTGCCTGCAGAGAGCGGACTGAAGCTTTCTTT. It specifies CACRERTEAFF.

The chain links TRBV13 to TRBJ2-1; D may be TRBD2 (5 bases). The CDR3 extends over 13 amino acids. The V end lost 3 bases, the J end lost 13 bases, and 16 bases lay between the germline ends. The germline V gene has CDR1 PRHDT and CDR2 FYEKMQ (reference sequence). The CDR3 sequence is CASSFLIGDSQFF. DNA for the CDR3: TGTGCCAGCAGCTTTTTAATCGGGGATAGCCAGTTCTTC.

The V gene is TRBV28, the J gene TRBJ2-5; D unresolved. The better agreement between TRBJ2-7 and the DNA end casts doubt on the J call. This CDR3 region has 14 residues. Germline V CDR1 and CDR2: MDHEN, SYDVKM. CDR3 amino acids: CASSSLDPAYEQYF. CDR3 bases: TGTGCCAGCAGTTCCTTGGACCCCGCCTACGAGCAGTACTTC.

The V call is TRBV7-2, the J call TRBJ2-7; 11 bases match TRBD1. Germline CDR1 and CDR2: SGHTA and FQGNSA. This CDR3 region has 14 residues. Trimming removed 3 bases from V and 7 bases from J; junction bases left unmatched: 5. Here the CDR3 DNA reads TGTGCCAGCAGCTTGGACAGGGGGCATGAAGAGCAGTACTTC. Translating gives CASSLDRGHEEQYF.

This chain's CDR3 is CASSSPGTVNSPLHF. As DNA, the CDR3 is TGTGCCAGCAGCTCCCCTGGGACAGTAAATTCACCCCTCCACTTT. This chain links TRBV7-8 with TRBJ1-6; the match to TRBD1 covers 7 bases. Germline V CDR1 and CDR2: SGHVS, FQNEAQ. The CDR3 covers 15 residues. Germline trimming cut 4 bases from V and 7 bases from J; bases unmatched to any gene: 7.